These 5 T cell receptor beta chains were all obtained from the same sample, sequenced in a study of blood T cell repertoires in COVID-19. The protocol was immunoSEQ multiplex PCR, while the TCRdb copy is restricted to in-frame clones and leaves out a portion. The sample holds around 250,000 clones, about four fifths seen once. Sequenced: peripheral blood. The origin of the receptors is a woman aged 18-29 years with acute or convalescent COVID-19.

This rearrangement joins TRBV4-3 to TRBJ1-1; D not resolved. Germline CDR1 reads LGHNA; CDR2 reads YSLEER. V lost 5 bases and J 1 base, leaving 11 bases between the germline ends. The CDR3 is 14 amino acids. This CDR3 is CASSYGRENTEAFF. CDR3 nucleotides: TGCGCCAGCAGCTATGGACGGGAGAACACTGAAGCTTTCTTT.

The chain joins TRBV28 to TRBJ1-1; TRBD1 matches 8 bases. V lost 6 bases and J lost 4; bases outside the gene matches: 7. This CDR3 has 14 amino acids. The germline V gene encodes CDR1 MDHEN and CDR2 SYDVKM. CDR3 protein: CASSSRGRSTEAFF. CDR3 coding DNA: TGTGCCAGCAGCAGCAGGGGGCGGTCCACTGAAGCTTTCTTT.

This clone was found a few times. V usage is TRBV24-1 and J usage is TRBJ1-1, with D unclear. Germline loops: CDR1 KGHDR, CDR2 SFDVKD. Deletions cut 4 bases from V and 1 base from J, with 3 bases between. The CDR3 covers 12 residues. CDR3 in amino acids: CATSDKNTEAFF. The CDR3 nucleotides are TGTGCCACCAGTGACAAGAACACTGAAGCTTTCTTT.

The rearrangement joins TRBV29-1 to TRBJ2-1; TRBD2 aligns across 8 bases. This CDR3 is 14 amino acids long. CDR1 is SQVTM, CDR2 ANQGSEA, per germline. The V and J ends lost 4 bases and 4 bases, in that order; junction bases with no gene match: 6. The CDR3 loop reads CSVVREVTYNEQFF. The CDR3 DNA sequence: TGCAGCGTTGTGCGGGAGGTTACATACAATGAGCAGTTCTTC.

The rearrangement links TRBV30 to TRBJ1-1; TRBD1 might be the D (6 bases). Germline assignment: CDR1 GTSNPN and CDR2 SVGIG (reference sequence). The length of the CDR3 is 12 residues. Trimming shortened V by 2 bases and J by 4 bases, and 8 bases separated the two germline ends. CDR3 protein: CAWSSRGTEAFF. CDR3 coding DNA: TGTGCCTGGAGTTCCAGGGGCACTGAAGCTTTCTTT.